The clone carrying this T cell receptor (beta chain) appeared once. Its target is not known. Here the CDR3 omits its conserved ending phenylalanine or tryptophan, so a read error is the likely source. The CDR3 has 13 residues. The V end lost 2 bases, the J end lost 7 bases, and 12 bases lay between the germline ends. The V gene's germline CDR1 is GTSNPN and CDR2 SVGIG (reference sequence). This sample was included in a study of molecular identifiers for immune sequencing clone quantification. Study at large: RNA from 20,000 or 100,000 naive CD8 cells was split five ways in replicates, with four sequenced.

The study, taken as a whole, reports: Clones that exceeded 20 RNA copies held over 99% of effector molecules, yet under 1% in naive cells.

Bulk TCR library preparation followed previously described methods with listed TCR primers. TCRdb reprocessed the PCR reads via MiXCR and lists one record per CDR3 protein. This table holds some 89,000 distinct CDR3 sequences, more than 20% found once. The chain couples TRBV30 to TRBJ1-5; D not certain. The TCR comes from a human donor in good health. Some libraries in this study had Jurkat cell RNA spiked in. Sequencing used naive CD8+ T cells from blood, with Jurkat cell RNA spiked in. This sample's subset: FACS-sorted CD8+CD4-CCR7+CD45RA+ naive T cells. DNA of the CDR3: TGTGCCTGGAGTAAGGCAGAGGGCCAGCCCCAGCATTGT. It specifies CAWSKAEGQPQHC.